This T cell receptor (beta chain) stems from a study of regulatory T cells in long-lasting Graves disease. Time point: persistent/refractory GD, antithyroid drugs over 5 years with positive TRAb. After RNA was extracted from PBMCs, the TCR library was made from it. Construction of TCR beta libraries relied on iRepertoire HTBI primers and on Arm-PCR targeting CDR3 regions. Each CDR3 protein is one row after TCRdb ran MiXCR on the multiplex PCR reads. The top ten clones hold around an eighth of a sample with 350,000 to 450,000 distinct CDR3 sequences, under 25% of them seen once. V shed 3 bases, J shed 4 bases, and the junction held 8 bases outside the gene matches. This CDR3 has 15 amino acids. Per the germline V gene, CDR1 is GTSNPN and CDR2 is SVGIG (reference sequence).

The rearrangement joins TRBV30 to TRBJ1-4; 7 nucleotides agree with TRBD1. This TCR was sampled from a female donor with Graves disease. Sequencing used peripheral blood mononuclear cells (PBMCs), obtained when the disease was refractory, from a patient treated with antithyroid drugs. The CDR3: CAWRPGQTSNEKLFF. The CDR3 DNA reads TGTGCCTGGAGACCGGGACAGACGAGTAATGAAAAACTGTTTTTT.